These 22 T cell receptor beta chains came from one sample sequenced in a study of breast tumors, draining lymph nodes, adjacent tissues (dated by TCRdb to the mid-2010s). The library was produced with multiplex PCR. TCRdb names Illumina HiSeq 2000 as the instrument used. TCRdb reworked the public reads: Q25 trimming with fastp, MiXCR clone assembly, productive beta chains retained. Merged by CDR3 protein, the rows form single entries marked with the most common genes and DNA. The sample table holds about 46,000 distinct CDR3 sequences, of which under 30% were seen once. The leading ten clones occupy more than 6.5% of the sample. Sequencing used breast tumor tissue. The source is a female donor with breast cancer. Some clones in this sample may be carry-over from other donors' samples.

This clonotype was seen repeatedly, ten times or more. The chain joins TRBV24-1 to TRBJ1-6; D is possibly TRBD1 (6 bases). This CDR3 spans 13 amino acids. Germline V gene data show CDR1 as KGHDR and CDR2 as SFDVKD. V was clipped by 10 bases and J by 7 bases, with 13 bases between them. The CDR3 DNA reads TGTGCCACTACCCGGGACACCAATTCACCCCTCCACTTT. It encodes CATTRDTNSPLHF.

To note about this clonotype: The conserved closing phenylalanine or tryptophan is absent in this CDR3, likely reflecting a read error. This chain connects TRBV5-6 to TRBJ1-4; no reliable D call. The V gene lost 3 bases and the J gene lost 0 bases, with 9 bases spanning the gap. The germline CDR1 and CDR2 sequences are SGHDT and YYEEEE. The CDR3 length is 15 residues. The CDR3, as DNA: TGTGCCAGCAGCTCGCTTACCGCAACTAATGAAAAACTGTTTCTT. The encoded protein is CASSSLTATNEKLFL.

This clonotype has at least ten counts. This chain joins TRBV7-9 and TRBJ2-7; D unresolved. CDR3 length: 13 residues. V shed 2 bases and J shed 2 bases, with 7 bases lying between them. CDR1 and CDR2 from the germline V gene are SEHNR and FQNEAQ (reference sequence). CDR3 coding DNA: TGTGCCAGCAGCTTAACTCCCACCTACGAGCAGTACTTC. This gives the protein CASSLTPTYEQYF.

The CDR3 DNA reads TGTGCCAGCAGGGCCTTCGGGGTTCTTCCCCTCCACTTT. Translated: CASRAFGVLPLHF. V and J are TRBV28 and TRBJ1-6; D ambiguous. The CDR3 runs to 13 residues. V was clipped by 6 bases and J by 13 bases, with 16 bases between them. From germline, CDR1 is MDHEN and CDR2 SYDVKM.

This clonotype was picked up many times. CDR3 DNA: TGTGCCAGCAGTGTGGCAGGGAACTATGGCTACACCTTC. Its protein is CASSVAGNYGYTF. V is TRBV2 and J is TRBJ1-2, with a possible D match to TRBD1 (5 bases). V was clipped by 4 bases and J by 2 bases, with 8 bases between them. Germline assignment: CDR1 SNHLY and CDR2 FYNNEI. The length of the CDR3 is 13 residues.

This chain links TRBV20-1 with TRBJ1-3; TRBD1 might be the D (5 bases). The CDR3 runs to 14 residues. Germline values: CDR1 DFQATT, CDR2 SNEGSKA (reference sequence). Trimming stripped 6 bases from V and 0 bases from J, with 12 bases between. The CDR3 loop reads CSARDGGSGNTIYF. The CDR3 DNA is TGCAGTGCCAGGGACGGGGGCTCTGGAAACACCATATATTTT.

This clonotype was counted at least ten times. V is TRBV6-1 and J is TRBJ1-5; D perhaps matches TRBD1 (6 bases). Germline V gene lookup returns CDR1 MNHNS and CDR2 SASEGT. CDR3 size: 16 residues. V was shortened by 1 base and J by 0 bases, with 10 bases between the two germline ends. The DNA for the CDR3 is TGTGCCAGCAGTGAAGACCCAGGGGATAGCAATCAGCCCCAGCATTTT. Translation: CASSEDPGDSNQPQHF.

A few counts support this clonotype. V and J are TRBV3-1 and TRBJ2-2; 12 bases agree with TRBD2. Losses at the gene ends were 6 bases for V and 6 bases for J; bases not matched to a gene: 5. Germline V gene data show CDR1 as LGHDT and CDR2 as YNNKEL (reference sequence). This CDR3 region has 15 residues. This chain's CDR3 is CASRPSGRAAGELFF. The CDR3 DNA sequence: TGTGCCAGCAGGCCTAGCGGGAGGGCCGCCGGGGAGCTGTTTTTT.

About this clonotype itself: This may arise from a read error, as a much more abundant clone is one base away. The V call is TRBV2, the J call TRBJ1-4; D remains unclear. The CDR3 spans 13 residues. Germline lookup yields CDR1 SNHLY and CDR2 FYNNEI. Trimming stripped 8 bases from V and 0 bases from J, with 7 bases between. CDR3 in DNA: TGTGCCAGCTCCGCCTCAACTAATGAAAAACTGTTTTTT. This gives the protein CASSASTNEKLFF.

This clonotype occurred many times. The genes are TRBV5-1 and TRBJ1-3, with no clear D. The CDR3 has 16 amino acids. Trimming pared 0 bases from V and 4 bases from J, leaving 14 bases between. Germline CDR1 and CDR2: SGHRS and YFSETQ. The CDR3 sequence: CASSLGSVGAGNTIYF. CDR3 DNA sequence: TGCGCCAGCAGCTTGGGTTCCGTGGGCGCCGGAAACACCATATATTTT.

In this sample, this clonotype turned up many times. The V gene is TRBV3-1, the J gene TRBJ2-7; no reliable D call. CDR1 is LGHDT and CDR2 is YNNKEL in the germline V gene (reference sequence). The V and J ends lost 5 bases and 4 bases respectively, with 9 bases between them. The CDR3 is made up of 12 amino acids. CDR3 protein: CASSTSWYEQYF. CDR3 coding DNA: TGTGCCAGCAGCACCTCGTGGTACGAGCAGTACTTC.

This clonotype was counted at least ten times. This chain connects TRBV10-1 to TRBJ2-4; tentatively, D is TRBD2 (5 bases). CDR3 length: 12 amino acids. Looked up from germline, CDR1 is WNHNN and CDR2 is SYGVQD (reference sequence). V was clipped by 3 bases and J by 11 bases, with 11 bases between them. The CDR3 sequence: CASSDPGGFQYF. The CDR3 DNA sequence: TGCGCCAGCAGTGACCCAGGAGGTTTTCAGTACTTC.

Worth noting for this clonotype: Just one base apart from a much larger clone, this may be a read error. The chain has TRBV27 and TRBJ1-2; D not resolved. CDR1 MNHEY and CDR2 SMNVEV come from the germline V gene (reference sequence). CDR3 length: 14 amino acids. The chain's CDR3 is CASSLSGSGYGCTF. The DNA for the CDR3 is TGTGCCAGCAGTTTATCAGGCAGCGGCTATGGCTGCACCTTC.

The CDR3 DNA follows: TGTGCCAGCAGCTTAAGAGCGGGAAGGCTCTCCTACAATGAGCAGTTCTTC. Its protein product is CASSLRAGRLSYNEQFF. The J gene is TRBJ2-1, the V gene TRBV7-3, with 7 bases aligning to TRBD2. V lost 1 base, J lost 0 bases, and 6 bases stayed unmatched. Germline V gene data show CDR1 as SGHTA and CDR2 as FQGTGA. The length of the CDR3 is 17 residues. Full variable domain (remainder filled in from reference TRBV7-3 and TRBJ2-1): GAGVSQTPSNKVTEKGKYVELRCDPISGHTALYWYRQSLGQGPEFLIYFQGTGAADDSGLPNDRFFAVRPEGSVSTLKIQRTERGDSAVYLCASSLRAGRLSYNEQFFGPGTRLTVL.

This chain joins TRBV28 and TRBJ2-1, with 10 bases that match TRBD2. Looked up from germline, CDR1 is MDHEN and CDR2 is SYDVKM. The V gene end was trimmed by 6 bases and the J gene end by 4 bases; junction bases not matched to a gene: 9. The CDR3 covers 16 residues. This CDR3 is CASSPVGTSVYNEQFF. The CDR3 DNA reads TGTGCCAGCAGCCCGGTTGGGACTAGCGTATACAATGAGCAGTTCTTC.

This clonotype was counted at least ten times. CDR3 sequence reads: CASSYSSFYGYTF. Written as DNA, the CDR3 is TGTGCCAGCAGTTACTCATCTTTCTATGGCTACACCTTC. The gene calls are TRBV6-5 and TRBJ1-2; no clear D gene. V was shortened by 0 bases and J by 4 bases, with 6 bases between the two germline ends. The CDR3 spans 13 residues. The germline V gene has CDR1 MNHEY and CDR2 SVGAGI.

This clonotype was observed many times. The J gene is TRBJ2-6, the V gene TRBV7-8; 12 bases agree with TRBD2. This CDR3 region has 20 residues. In germline, CDR1 is SGHVS, CDR2 FQNEAQ. V dropped 0 bases and J dropped 0; count of bases not matched to a gene: 6. The DNA of the CDR3 is TGTGCCAGCAGCTTAGCGCTAGGACTAGCGGGACGCTCTGGGGCCAACGTCCTGACTTTC. Translated, it gives CASSLALGLAGRSGANVLTF.

This clonotype was detected many times. CDR3: CAISQDSGETQYF. In DNA form, the CDR3 reads TGTGCCATCAGTCAGGACAGTGGAGAGACCCAGTACTTC. The chain couples TRBV10-3 to TRBJ2-5, with D possibly TRBD1 on 6 matching bases. The CDR3 spans 13 residues. V was trimmed by 5 bases and J by 4 bases, leaving 11 bases between them. Germline values: CDR1 ENHRY, CDR2 SYGVKD.

This clonotype was counted at least ten times. This chain links TRBV7-9 with TRBJ2-1, with TRBD2 matching 10 bases. Germline values: CDR1 SEHNR, CDR2 FQNEAQ (reference sequence). The length of the CDR3 is 16 residues. After removal of 5 bases from V and 5 bases from J, the junction contained 9 bases not matched to a gene. The CDR3 DNA sequence: TGTGCCAGCAGCCCAGAACTAGCGGGAATACACAATGAGCAGTTCTTC. Translating gives CASSPELAGIHNEQFF.

Note on this clonotype: A much larger clone sits a single nucleotide away, making a read error possible. V usage is TRBV2 and J usage is TRBJ1-2; D gene unclear. This CDR3 comprises 13 residues. Germline assignment: CDR1 SNHLY and CDR2 FYNNEI. The CDR3: CAGRGDSYYGYTF. CDR3 coding DNA: TGTGCCGGCAGAGGAGATTCCTACTATGGCTACACCTTC.

This clonotype was seen more than once but under ten times. The chain joins TRBV11-1 to TRBJ2-2; D possibly corresponds to TRBD1 (6 bases). V dropped 5 bases and J dropped 6 bases, with 16 bases sitting between them. The CDR3 length is 15 residues. Germline loops: CDR1 SGHAT, CDR2 FQDESV (reference sequence). CDR3 loop: CASSRIRGEAGELFF. The CDR3 DNA reads as TGTGCCAGCAGCCGAATCAGGGGAGAGGCCGGGGAGCTGTTTTTT.

This clonotype was seen ten or more times. This chain links TRBV30 with TRBJ2-7, with D possibly matching TRBD1 (6 bases). Trimming took 5 bases from V and 2 from J, leaving 16 bases between them. Germline V lookup: CDR1 GTSNPN, CDR2 SVGIG (reference sequence). This CDR3 is built from 14 residues. CDR3: CAWDRRRKAYEQYF. The CDR3 bases are TGTGCCTGGGACAGGAGACGAAAAGCCTACGAGCAGTACTTC.